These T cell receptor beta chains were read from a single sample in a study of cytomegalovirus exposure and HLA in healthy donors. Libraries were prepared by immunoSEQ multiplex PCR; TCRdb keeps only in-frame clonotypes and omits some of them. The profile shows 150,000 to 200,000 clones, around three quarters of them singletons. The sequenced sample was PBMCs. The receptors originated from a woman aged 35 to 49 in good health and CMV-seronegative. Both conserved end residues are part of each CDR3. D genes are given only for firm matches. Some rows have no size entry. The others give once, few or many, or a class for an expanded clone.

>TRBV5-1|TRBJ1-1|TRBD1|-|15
TGCGCCAGCAGCTCGGGACAGGGGGCGAGCACTGAAGCTTTCTTT
CASSSGQGASTEAFF
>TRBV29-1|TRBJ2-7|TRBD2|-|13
TGCAGCGCTAGTGTGGGAGGGAGTGGCGAGCAGTACTTC
CSASVGGSGEQYF
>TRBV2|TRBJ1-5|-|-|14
TGTGCCAGCAGTGAGGAGGCAGGGGCGCAGCCCCAGCATTTT
CASSEEAGAQPQHF
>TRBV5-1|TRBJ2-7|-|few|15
TGCGCCAGCAGCTTGGGACAGACAGGTCCCTACGAGCAGTACTTC
CASSLGQTGPYEQYF
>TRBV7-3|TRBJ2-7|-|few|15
TGTGCCAGCAGCTCCGGACTAGGGGGGCTCGGCGAGCAGTACTTC
CASSSGLGGLGEQYF
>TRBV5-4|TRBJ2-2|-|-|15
TGTGCCAGCAGCTCCGGGGACTCGCCAACCGGGGAGCTGTTTTTT
CASSSGDSPTGELFF
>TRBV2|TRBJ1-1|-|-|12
TGTGCCAGCCGTCACAGGAACACTGAAGCTTTCTTT
CASRHRNTEAFF
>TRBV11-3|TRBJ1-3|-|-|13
TGTGCCAGCAGCTTCAGCTCTGGAAACACCATATATTTT
CASSFSSGNTIYF
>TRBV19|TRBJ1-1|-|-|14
TGTGCCAGTAGTTCCAAGGGGTCTAACACTGAAGCTTTCTTT
CASSSKGSNTEAFF
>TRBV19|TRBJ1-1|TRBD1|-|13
TGTGCCAGTAACCAGGGGGCGCGAACTGAAGCTTTCTTT
CASNQGARTEAFF
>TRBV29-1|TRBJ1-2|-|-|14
TGCAGCGTTGGGGTCCCCACAGCGGGCCACGGCTACACCTTC
CSVGVPTAGHGYTF
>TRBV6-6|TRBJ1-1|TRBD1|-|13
TGTGCCAGCAGTTGGACAGGCAACACTGAAGCTTTCTTT
CASSWTGNTEAFF
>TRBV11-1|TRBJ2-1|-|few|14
TGTGCCAGCAGCGGGGCCGGGTATTACAATGAGCAGTTCTTC
CASSGAGYYNEQFF
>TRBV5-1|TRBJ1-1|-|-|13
TGCGCCAGCAGCTTGGTGCGGGGGACTGAAGCTTTCTTT
CASSLVRGTEAFF
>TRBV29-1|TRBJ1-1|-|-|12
TGCAGCGTTGGGGACTGGAGCACTGAAGCTTTCTTT
CSVGDWSTEAFF